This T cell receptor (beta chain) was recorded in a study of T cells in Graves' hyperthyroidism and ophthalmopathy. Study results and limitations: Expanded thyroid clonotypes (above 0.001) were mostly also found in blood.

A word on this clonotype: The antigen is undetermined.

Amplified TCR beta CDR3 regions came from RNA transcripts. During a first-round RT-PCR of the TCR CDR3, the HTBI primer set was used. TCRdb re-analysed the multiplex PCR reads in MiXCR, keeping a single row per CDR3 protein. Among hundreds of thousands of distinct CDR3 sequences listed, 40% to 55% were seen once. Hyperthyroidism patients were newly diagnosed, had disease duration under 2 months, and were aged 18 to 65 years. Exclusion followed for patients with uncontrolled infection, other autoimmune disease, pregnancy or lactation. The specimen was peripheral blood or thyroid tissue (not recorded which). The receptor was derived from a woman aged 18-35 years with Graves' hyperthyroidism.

In DNA, the CDR3 is TGTGCCAGCAGTTACTTGGGGGACAGCAATTCACCCCTCCACTTT. Translating it yields CASSYLGDSNSPLHF. J is TRBJ1-6 and V is TRBV6-6, with 7 bases lining up with TRBD1. CDR1 is MNHNY, CDR2 SVGAGI, per germline (reference sequence). CDR3 size: 15 residues. V lost 1 base and J lost 7; bases outside the gene matches: 4.